This T cell receptor (beta chain) was sequenced during a study of blood T cell repertoires in COVID-19 (dated by TCRdb to about 2020). With respect to the entire study: The collaborator samples originated in the United States, Italy and Spain and spanned the acute and convalescent phases of COVID-19. The prospective study material was composed of cDNA or gDNA derived from T cells, B-cell-depleted T cells, or PBMCs. Subjects who had been exposed to COVID-19, were actively infected with it, or had recovered from it provided the deeply sampled blood TCRbeta repertoires that made up the dataset. The repertoires were released in a freely available public database intended as a resource for research on the immune response to SARS-CoV-2. Samples came from the ongoing ImmuneRACE study (first 160 participants) plus 1,254 subjects from 6 global collaborators. Sample metadata almost always included a de-identified subject ID, COVID-19 status, age in years and sex. Where available, HLA class I and class II types were obtained from metadata supplied by the sample provider rather than from assay-based typing.

Beyond this particular receptor, the publication reports: How much clinical and demographic metadata was included differed by source and by participant, and the metadata was provided uncurated.

In Seattle, one collaborating source enrolled patients while the infection was active and tracked those patients longitudinally over the course of disease. Collaborating institutions collected whole blood in K2EDTA tubes following their own protocols. Collaborator samples were shipped for TCRbeta analysis as frozen whole blood, isolated PBMCs, or DNA extracted from either sample type. V ends up 3 bases short and J 8 bases short, with an unmatched junction base count of 7. Including cysteine and phenylalanine, the CDR3 has 15 amino acids. The kept DNA is CDR3 alone, 45 bases in frame from the first base. The germline V gene yields LGHNA for CDR1 and YNFKEQ for CDR2. TCRbeta CDR3 regions were amplified from genomic DNA by means of the immunoSEQ Assay, a bias-controlled multiplex PCR. The published analysis was carried out like this. The number of nucleated cells in each sample was estimated by amplification of reference gene primers within the assay. Sequence reads were collapsed and filtered to measure the absolute abundance of every unique TCRbeta CDR3 rearrangement. For each sample, productive Simpson clonality was calculated by taking the square root of Simpson's diversity index across productive rearrangements. TCRdb provides this immuneACCESS table in a form limited to in-frame rearrangements. Some clones are lacking; in checked studies, under half of them reflect an unresolved V gene, and why the rest are absent is not known. The DNA gave D and trimming, while V, J and clone size come from that table. This sample comprises a few hundred thousand clones, 80% to 85% of them detected only once. The ten largest clones capture around 16% of the sample.

Comment on this clone: What antigen it recognizes has not been identified. No base quality values were provided; no much bigger clone lies one nucleotide off.

Sequenced input: peripheral blood. The TCR sequence derives from a person in their 70s with COVID-19, enrolled during active disease. This sequence uses TRBV4-2 and TRBJ1-6, with 7 bases aligning to TRBD1. The DNA sequence is TGTGCCAGCAGCCATGTGGGGACAGACCATTCACCCCTCCACTTT. Its product reads: CASSHVGTDHSPLHF.